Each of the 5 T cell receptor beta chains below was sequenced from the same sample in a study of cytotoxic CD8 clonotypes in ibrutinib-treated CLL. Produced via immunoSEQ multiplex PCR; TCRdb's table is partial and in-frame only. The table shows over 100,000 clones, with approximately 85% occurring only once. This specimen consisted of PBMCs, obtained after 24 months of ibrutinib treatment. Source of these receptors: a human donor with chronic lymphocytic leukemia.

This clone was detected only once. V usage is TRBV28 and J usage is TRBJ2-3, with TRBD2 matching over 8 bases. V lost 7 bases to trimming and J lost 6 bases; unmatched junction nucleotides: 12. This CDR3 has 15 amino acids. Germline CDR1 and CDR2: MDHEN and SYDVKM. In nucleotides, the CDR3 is TGTGCCAGCATGACGCCCAGCGGGAGCCGGGATACGCAGTATTTT. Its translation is CASMTPSGSRDTQYF.

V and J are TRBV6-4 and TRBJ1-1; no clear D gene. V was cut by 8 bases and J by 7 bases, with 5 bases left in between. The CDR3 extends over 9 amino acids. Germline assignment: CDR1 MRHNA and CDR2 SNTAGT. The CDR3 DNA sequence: TGTGCCAGCCCCGGTGAAGCTTTCTTT. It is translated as CASPGEAFF.

CDR3 amino acids: CASSLAGGGYEQYF. CDR3 coding DNA: TGTGCCAGCAGCTTAGCAGGGGGCGGGTACGAGCAGTACTTC. The rearrangement uses TRBV7-2 and TRBJ2-7, with 7 bases matching TRBD1. Germline CDR1 reads SGHTA; CDR2 reads FQGNSA. J gave up 4 bases and V 0 bases, and 3 bases lay outside the gene matches. The CDR3 consists of 14 residues.

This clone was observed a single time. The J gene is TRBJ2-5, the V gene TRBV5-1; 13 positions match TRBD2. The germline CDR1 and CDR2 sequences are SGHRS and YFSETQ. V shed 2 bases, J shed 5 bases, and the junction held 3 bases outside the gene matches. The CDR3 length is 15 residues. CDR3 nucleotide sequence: TGCGCCAGCAGCTTAGGACTAGCGGGAGAGGAGACCCAGTACTTC. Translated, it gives CASSLGLAGEETQYF.

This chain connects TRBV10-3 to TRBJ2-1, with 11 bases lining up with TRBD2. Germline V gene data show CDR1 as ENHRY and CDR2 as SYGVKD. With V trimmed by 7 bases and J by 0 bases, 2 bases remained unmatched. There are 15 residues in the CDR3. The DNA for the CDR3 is TGTGCCATCACCACTAGCGGGAGCTCCTACAATGAGCAGTTCTTC. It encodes CAITTSGSSYNEQFF.